This T cell receptor (beta chain) was sequenced for a study of cytomegalovirus exposure and HLA in healthy donors. Study outcomes and limitations: Follow-up analysis later connected one missense variant in DCLRE1C with trimming of TCR beta V- and J-genes.

Losses at the gene ends were 5 bases for V and 2 bases for J; bases not matched to a gene: 7. The CDR3 runs to 15 residues. From germline, CDR1 is SGHAT and CDR2 FQNNGV. Concerning this clone itself: The antigen remains undetermined.

Primers for the PCR totalled 60 Vbeta and 13 Jbeta. The data were produced by immunoSEQ multiplex PCR, yet TCRdb's version contains in-frame clones alone and is incomplete. The specimen's table records some 150,000 clones. The chain employs TRBV11-2 and TRBJ1-2; 8 positions match TRBD1. This sequence originates from a woman in her late teens or twenties in good health and CMV-seropositive. Sequencing was performed on PBMCs. CDR3 nucleotides: TGTGCCAGCAGCCATGGACAGGGAAAGAACTATGGCTACACCTTC. Its protein product is CASSHGQGKNYGYTF.